These 8 T cell receptor beta chains came from one sample sequenced in a study of T cell responses to AZD1222 COVID-19 vaccine (dated by TCRdb to the early 2020s). What this sample's time point label stands for: baseline before first vaccination. Libraries came from the immunoSEQ multiplex PCR assay. As stored in TCRdb, this immuneACCESS dataset retains in-frame rearrangements with V and J assigned. A fraction of the clones does not appear; measured against another copy, unresolved V genes explain less than half of the discrepancy, and the remainder lacks a known reason. The sample has approximately 100,000 clones on record, approximately 90% of them singletons. Of the sample, more than 10% falls within the top ten clones. The sequences come from peripheral blood, collected on day 0 of AZD1222 vaccination. These receptors came from an adult in good health.

CDR3 bases: TGTGCCAGTACCACGGGTGGGATCCGTGGCTACGAGCAGTACTTC. Residues: CASTTGGIRGYEQYF. The chain joins TRBV19 to TRBJ2-7; D is unresolved. The germline gives CDR1 LNHDA, CDR2 SQIVND (reference sequence). V gave up 7 bases and J gave up 3 bases, with 19 bases separating them. This CDR3 is built from 15 residues.

This sequence joins TRBV5-1 and TRBJ1-3; D might be TRBD1 (6 bases). Germline V lookup: CDR1 SGHRS, CDR2 YFSETQ. CDR3 size: 15 residues. The ends were cut back, 4 bases at V and 3 bases at J, with 14 bases in the middle. In nucleotides, the CDR3 is TGCGCCAGCAGCCCTCAGACAGGCTTTGGAAACACCATATATTTT. It encodes CASSPQTGFGNTIYF.

About this clone itself: An end of the junction does not agree with germline; a read error may underlie this. The chain uses TRBV29-1 and TRBJ2-4; D is ambiguous. The V gene's germline CDR1 is SQVTM and CDR2 ANQGSEA. The length of the CDR3 is 11 residues. As DNA, the CDR3 is TGCAGCGCTGAACACGAAAACATTCAGTACTTC. The encoded protein is CSAEHENIQYF. Full variable domain (missing parts from reference TRBV29-1 and TRBJ2-4): SAVISQKPSRDICQRGTSLTIQCQVDSQVTMMFWYRQQPGQSLTLIATANQGSEATYESGFVIDKFPISRPNLTFSTLTVSNMSPEDSSIYLCSAEHENIQYFGAGTRLSVL.

J is TRBJ2-1 and V is TRBV4-2, with a weak D call TRBD1 (5 bases). CDR3 size: 17 residues. V lost 1 base and J 0 bases, leaving 13 bases between the germline ends. The germline gives CDR1 LGHNA, CDR2 YNFKEQ. The CDR3 bases are TGTGCCAGCAGCCAAGTGGGGCAGGGAAACTCCTACAATGAGCAGTTCTTC. This encodes CASSQVGQGNSYNEQFF.

The J gene is TRBJ2-5, the V gene TRBV2; the match to TRBD1 covers 12 bases. V was pared by 6 bases and J by 4 bases, with 6 bases of the junction left unmatched. The germline V gene has CDR1 SNHLY and CDR2 FYNNEI. The CDR3 is made up of 15 amino acids. CDR3 loop: CASRAGTGGRETQYF. DNA of the CDR3: TGTGCCAGCAGAGCCGGGACAGGGGGCCGAGAGACCCAGTACTTC.

The chain uses TRBV19 and TRBJ1-5; D is unclear. Germline V gene sequence: CDR1 LNHDA, CDR2 SQIVND (reference sequence). V lost 3 bases and J lost 5, with 8 bases in between. CDR3 size: 13 residues. The CDR3, as DNA: TGTGCCAGTAGTATCAGGATCTATCAGCCCCAGCATTTT. Residues: CASSIRIYQPQHF.

The chain joins TRBV18 to TRBJ2-1; TRBD1 might be the D (5 bases). This CDR3 is built from 16 residues. CDR1 and CDR2 from the germline V gene are KGHSH and LQKENI. The V end was cut by 6 bases, the J end by 0 bases, with 15 bases between. CDR3 region: CASSPGADRSYNEQFF. The CDR3 DNA follows: TGTGCCAGCTCGCCTGGGGCGGACCGCTCCTACAATGAGCAGTTCTTC.

The chain employs TRBV5-1 and TRBJ1-2, with 7 bases matching TRBD1. Germline V gene lookup returns CDR1 SGHRS and CDR2 YFSETQ. The CDR3 is made up of 12 amino acids. Trimming cost V 4 bases and J 7 bases; bases outside gene matches: 4. CDR3 in amino acids: CASSPNRGGYTF. The CDR3 DNA reads as TGCGCCAGCAGCCCAAACAGGGGTGGCTACACCTTC.